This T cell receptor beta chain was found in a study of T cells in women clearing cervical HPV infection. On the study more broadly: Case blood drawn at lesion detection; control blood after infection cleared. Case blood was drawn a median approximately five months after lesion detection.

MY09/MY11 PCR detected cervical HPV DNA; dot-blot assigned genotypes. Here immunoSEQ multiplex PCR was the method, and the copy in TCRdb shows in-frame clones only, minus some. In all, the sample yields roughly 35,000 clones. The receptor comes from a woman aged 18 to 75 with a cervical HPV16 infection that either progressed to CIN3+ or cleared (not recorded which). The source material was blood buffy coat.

The chain's CDR3 is CASSAGTGVNQPQYF. CDR3 DNA (partial): TGTGCCAGCAGTGCCGGGACAGGGGTCAATCAGCCG. This rearrangement joins TRBV6-2 or TRBV6-3 to TRBJ2-3; the match to TRBD1 covers 10 bases. The read falls 3 residues short of the CDR3 end, and the missing part is taken from the germline J gene. CDR3 length equals 15 residues. Germline CDR1 and CDR2: MNHEY and SVGEGT.